Included here is one TCR beta chain sequence, with context. Its specificity is unknown. CDR3 length equals 17 residues. CDR1 KGHSH and CDR2 LQKENI come from the germline V gene. Subsets of CD8+ T cells were each sorted in triplicate at 300,000 cells apiece. The sample originates from a study of CXCR3-negative and CXCR3-positive naive CD8 T cells. Notes on the study in general: Across naive subsets, surface CD5 expression was comparable, and TCR strength was inferred from properties of the TRB CDR3. Similar TRBV-TRBJ gene usage was seen in naive CXCR3-negative and CXCR3-positive cells, but not in memory cells.

In preparing the TRB cDNA libraries, 5' RACE with UMI labels was used. TCRdb re-called the 5' RACE reads and shows each CDR3 protein once, DNA omitted. The sample totals about 82,000 distinct CDR3 sequences. The chain carries TRBV18 and TRBJ2-2; TCRdb picks TRBD1, but there is no DNA to check that call. The source is a human donor in good health. Some clones in this sample may be carry-over from other donors' samples. Sequencing used naive CXCR3- CD8+ T cells from blood. The subset was: CD45RO-CCR7+CD27+CD95- naive CD8+ T cells lacking CXCR3 (TNR3-). The CDR3 sequence is CASSPPYAGTNTGELFF.